This is a list of T cell receptor beta chains from one sample in a study of blood T cells in healthy people across ages. In TCRdb, the 5' RACE reads were re-called with MiXCR into one record per CDR3 protein. There are 1.5 million to 2 million distinct CDR3 sequences in the sample; roughly 50% occur only once, and approximately 2% lies in the top ten. Sequencing input: blood. These receptor sequences come from a woman aged 40 to 55 in good health. CDR3s include the opening cysteine and the closing phenylalanine or tryptophan. The D gene is left open where the match is weak. Size values are once, few and many counts, or a class for expanded clones, and some rows have none.

j_gene | d_gene | v_gene | abundance | CDR3nt | CDR3aa
TRBJ2-1 | TRBD2 | TRBV27 | many | TGTGCCAGCAGTTCGGGACTAGCGGGGGGAACCCTCTTTAGGAATGAGCAGTTCTTC | CASSSGLAGGTLFRNEQFF
TRBJ2-5 | TRBD2 | TRBV6-2/TRBV6-3 | . | TGTGCCAGCAAACTAGCGGGGGCAGAGACCCAGTACTTC | CASKLAGAETQYF
TRBJ2-5 | . | TRBV29-1 | few | TGCAGCGTTGAAGGTACCCACAGTCGGCGGGAGACCCAGTACTTC | CSVEGTHSRRETQYF
TRBJ2-6 | . | TRBV3-1 | few | TGTGCCAGCAGCCAAGGCCAGGCTGGGGCCAACGTCCTGACTTTC | CASSQGQAGANVLTF
TRBJ2-2 | . | TRBV5-5 | few | TGTGCCAGCAGCCCACATTTCGCAGCGAACACCGGGGAGCTGTTTTTT | CASSPHFAANTGELFF
TRBJ2-1 | TRBD2 | TRBV20-1 | few | TGCAGTGCTAGAGATGGGAATAGCGGGGCTTACAATGAGCAGTTCTTC | CSARDGNSGAYNEQFF
TRBJ1-2 | . | TRBV5-5 | few | TGTGCCAGCAGCCACCTTCAGGGTGGGTATGGCTACACCTTC | CASSHLQGGYGYTF
TRBJ2-5 | . | TRBV4-2 | few | TGTGCCAGCAGCCAAGCCCTAGGCGGGGAGACCCAGTACTTC | CASSQALGGETQYF
TRBJ2-7 | TRBD1 | TRBV6-2/TRBV6-3 | few | TGTGCCAGCAGTTACCTCGGGACAGGGCGCAACGAGCAGTACTTC | CASSYLGTGRNEQYF
TRBJ1-2 | . | TRBV9 | few | TGTGCCAGCCACCCAGGGGTTGGCTATGGCTACACCTTC | CASHPGVGYGYTF
TRBJ1-5 | . | TRBV15 | . | TGTGCCACCAGCAGTGACAGTTATAGCAATCAGCCCCAGCATTTT | CATSSDSYSNQPQHF
TRBJ1-2 | . | TRBV12-3/TRBV12-4 | once | TGTGCCAGCAAATCCCCCCGGGGCCGGGATAACTATGGCTACACCTTC | CASKSPRGRDNYGYTF
TRBJ1-6 | TRBD1 | TRBV27 | . | TGTGCCAGCAGTCTAACGACAGGGGTCGCCTATAATTCACCCCTCCACTTT | CASSLTTGVAYNSPLHF